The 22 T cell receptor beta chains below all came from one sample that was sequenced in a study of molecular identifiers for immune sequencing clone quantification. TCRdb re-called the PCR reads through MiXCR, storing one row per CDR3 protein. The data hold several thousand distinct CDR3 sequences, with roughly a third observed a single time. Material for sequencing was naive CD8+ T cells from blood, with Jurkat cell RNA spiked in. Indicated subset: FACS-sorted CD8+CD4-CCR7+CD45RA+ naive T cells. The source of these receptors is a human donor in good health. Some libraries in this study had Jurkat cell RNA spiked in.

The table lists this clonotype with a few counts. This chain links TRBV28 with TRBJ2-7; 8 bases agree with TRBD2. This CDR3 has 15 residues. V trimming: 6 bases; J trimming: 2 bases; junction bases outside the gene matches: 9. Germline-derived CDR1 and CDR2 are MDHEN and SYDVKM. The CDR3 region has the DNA TGTGCCAGCAGCTCCACTAGCGGTCCGCCCTACGAGCAGTACTTC. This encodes CASSSTSGPPYEQYF.

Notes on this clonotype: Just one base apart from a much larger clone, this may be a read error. The CDR3 sequence is CASNGVEETQYF. CDR3 in DNA: TGTGCCAGCAACGGAGTGGAGGAGACCCAGTACTTC. The rearrangement uses TRBV7-9 and TRBJ2-5; D is unclear. V was shortened by 7 bases and J by 5 bases, with 11 bases between the two germline ends. Germline CDR1 and CDR2: SEHNR and FQNEAQ (reference sequence). CDR3 length equals 12 residues. Drawing the rest from reference TRBV7-9 and TRBJ2-5, the complete variable domain is DTGVSQNPRHKITKRGQNVTFRCDPISEHNRLYWYRQTLGQGPEFLTYFQNEAQLEKSRLLSDRFSAERPKGSFSTLEIQRTEQGDSAMYLCASNGVEETQYFGPGTRLLVL.

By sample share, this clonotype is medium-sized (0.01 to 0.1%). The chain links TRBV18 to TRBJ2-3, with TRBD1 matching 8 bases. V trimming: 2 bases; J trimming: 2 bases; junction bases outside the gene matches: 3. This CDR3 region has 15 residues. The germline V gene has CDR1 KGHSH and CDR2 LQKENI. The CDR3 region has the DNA TGTGCCAGCTCACCAGACAGGGGTAACACAGATACGCAGTATTTT. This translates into CASSPDRGNTDTQYF.

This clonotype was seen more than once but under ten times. CDR3 nucleotide sequence: TGTGCCACTACCGACAGTGCCGAAAAACTGTTTTTT. Its protein product is CATTDSAEKLFF. The chain couples TRBV19 to TRBJ1-4; D perhaps matches TRBD1 (5 bases). Germline CDR1 LNHDA, CDR2 SQIVND (reference sequence). Trimming shortened V by 10 bases and J by 8 bases, and 14 bases separated the two germline ends. CDR3 size: 12 residues.

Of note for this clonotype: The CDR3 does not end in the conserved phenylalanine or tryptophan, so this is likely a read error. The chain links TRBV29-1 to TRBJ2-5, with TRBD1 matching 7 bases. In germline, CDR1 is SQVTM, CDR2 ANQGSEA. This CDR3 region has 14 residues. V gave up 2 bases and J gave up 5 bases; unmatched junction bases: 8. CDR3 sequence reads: CSVELPQGLETQYI. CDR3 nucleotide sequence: TGCAGCGTTGAACTCCCACAGGGGTTGGAGACCCAGTACATC.

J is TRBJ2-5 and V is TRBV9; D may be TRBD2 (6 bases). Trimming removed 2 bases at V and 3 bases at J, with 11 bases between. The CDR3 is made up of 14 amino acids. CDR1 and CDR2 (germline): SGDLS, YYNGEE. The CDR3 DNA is TGTGCCAGCAGCGTCTATTGCGGGGAAGAGACCCAGTACTTC. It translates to CASSVYCGEETQYF.

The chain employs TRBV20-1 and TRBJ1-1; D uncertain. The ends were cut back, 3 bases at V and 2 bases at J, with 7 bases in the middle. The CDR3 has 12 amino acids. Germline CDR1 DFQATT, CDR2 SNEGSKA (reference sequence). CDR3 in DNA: TGCAGTGCTAGGGCACTCAACACTGAAGCTTTCTTT. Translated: CSARALNTEAFF.

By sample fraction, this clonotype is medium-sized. Here the CDR3 DNA reads TGTGCCAGCAGCGTAGCTAGCGGGAGCCCGAACACCGGGGAGCTGTTTTTT. Translating it yields CASSVASGSPNTGELFF. The genes are TRBV9 and TRBJ2-2; TRBD2 aligns across 10 bases. This CDR3 is built from 17 residues. Trimming removed 0 bases from V and 0 bases from J; junction bases left unmatched: 2. CDR1 is SGDLS and CDR2 is YYNGEE in the germline V gene.

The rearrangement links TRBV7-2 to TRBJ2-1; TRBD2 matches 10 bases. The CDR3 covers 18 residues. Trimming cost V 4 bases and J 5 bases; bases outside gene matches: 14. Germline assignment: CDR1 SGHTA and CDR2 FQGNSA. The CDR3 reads CASSSPVNIAGGNNEQFF. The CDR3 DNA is TGTGCCAGCAGCTCTCCAGTAAACATAGCGGGAGGTAACAATGAGCAGTTCTTC.

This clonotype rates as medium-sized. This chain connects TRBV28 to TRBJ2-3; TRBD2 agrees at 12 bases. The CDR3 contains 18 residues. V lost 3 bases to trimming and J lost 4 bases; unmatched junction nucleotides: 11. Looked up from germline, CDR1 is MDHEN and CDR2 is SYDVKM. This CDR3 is CASSFEWTSGIISDTQYF. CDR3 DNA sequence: TGTGCCAGCAGTTTCGAGTGGACTAGCGGGATTATCTCAGATACGCAGTATTTT.

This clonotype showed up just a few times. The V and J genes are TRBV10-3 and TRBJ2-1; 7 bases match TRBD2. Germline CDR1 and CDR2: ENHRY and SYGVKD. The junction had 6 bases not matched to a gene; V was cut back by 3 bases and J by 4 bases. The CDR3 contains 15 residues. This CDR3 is CAISDGVSGYNEQFF. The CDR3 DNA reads TGTGCCATCAGTGACGGGGTTAGCGGGTACAATGAGCAGTTCTTC.

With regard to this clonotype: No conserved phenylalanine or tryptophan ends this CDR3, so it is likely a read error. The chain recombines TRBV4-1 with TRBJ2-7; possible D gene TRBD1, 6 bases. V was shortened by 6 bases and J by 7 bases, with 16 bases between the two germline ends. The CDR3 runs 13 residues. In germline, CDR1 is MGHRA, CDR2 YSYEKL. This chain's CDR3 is CASRPMAGTEQYI. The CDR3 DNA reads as TGCGCCAGCAGGCCCATGGCAGGGACAGAGCAGTACATC.

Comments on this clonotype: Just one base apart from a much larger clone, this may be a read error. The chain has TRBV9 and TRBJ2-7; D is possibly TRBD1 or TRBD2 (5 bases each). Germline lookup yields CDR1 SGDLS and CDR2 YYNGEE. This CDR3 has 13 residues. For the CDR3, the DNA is TGTGCCAGCAGCGAAGGGACCGCCTACGAGCAGAACTTC. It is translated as CASSEGTAYEQNF. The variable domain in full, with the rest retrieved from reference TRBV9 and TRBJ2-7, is DSGVTQTPKHLITATGQRVTLRCSPRSGDLSVYWYQQSLDQGLQFLIQYYNGEERAKGNILERFSAQQFPDLHSELNLSSLELGDSALYFCASSEGTAYEQNFGPGTRLTVT.

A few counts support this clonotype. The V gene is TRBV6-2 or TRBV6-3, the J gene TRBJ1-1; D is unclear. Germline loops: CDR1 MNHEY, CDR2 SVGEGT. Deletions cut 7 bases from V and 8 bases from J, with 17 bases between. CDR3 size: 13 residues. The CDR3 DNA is TGTGCCAGCAAAGATTTGGCGGTTAAAGAAGCTTTCTTT. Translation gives CASKDLAVKEAFF.

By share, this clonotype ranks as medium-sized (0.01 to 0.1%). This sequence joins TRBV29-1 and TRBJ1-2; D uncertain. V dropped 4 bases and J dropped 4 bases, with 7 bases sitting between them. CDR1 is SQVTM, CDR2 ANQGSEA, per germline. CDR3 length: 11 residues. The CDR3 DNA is TGCAGCGTTGGGGCCTTCTATGGCTACACCTTC. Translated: CSVGAFYGYTF.

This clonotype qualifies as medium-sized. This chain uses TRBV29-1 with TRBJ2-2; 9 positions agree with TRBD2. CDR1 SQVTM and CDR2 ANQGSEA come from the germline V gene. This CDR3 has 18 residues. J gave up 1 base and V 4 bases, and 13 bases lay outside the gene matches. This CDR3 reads CSVVLMSGLAENTGELFF. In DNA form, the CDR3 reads TGCAGCGTTGTATTAATGTCGGGACTAGCAGAGAACACCGGGGAGCTGTTTTTT.

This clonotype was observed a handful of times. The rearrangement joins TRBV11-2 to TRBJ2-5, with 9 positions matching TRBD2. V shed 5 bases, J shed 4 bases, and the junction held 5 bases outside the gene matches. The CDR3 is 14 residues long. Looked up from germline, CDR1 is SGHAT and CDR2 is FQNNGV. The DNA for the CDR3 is TGTGCCAGCAGCGCGGGACTAGCCCTAGAGACCCAGTACTTC. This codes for CASSAGLALETQYF.

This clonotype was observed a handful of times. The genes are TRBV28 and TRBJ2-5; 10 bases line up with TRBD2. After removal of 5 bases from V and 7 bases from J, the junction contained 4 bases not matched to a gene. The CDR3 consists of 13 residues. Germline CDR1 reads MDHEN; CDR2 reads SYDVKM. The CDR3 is CASSLAGVGTQYF. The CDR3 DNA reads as TGTGCCAGCAGTCTAGCGGGAGTGGGGACCCAGTACTTC.

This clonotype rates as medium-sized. In DNA form, the CDR3 reads TGTGCCAGCAGCTCGGACGGGGGGAATCAGCCCCAGCATTTT. Its translation: CASSSDGGNQPQHF. The chain carries TRBV7-9 and TRBJ1-5; maybe TRBD1 (5 bases). This CDR3 comprises 14 residues. V shed 4 bases and J shed 4 bases, with 11 bases lying between them. Germline CDR1 SEHNR, CDR2 FQNEAQ (reference sequence).

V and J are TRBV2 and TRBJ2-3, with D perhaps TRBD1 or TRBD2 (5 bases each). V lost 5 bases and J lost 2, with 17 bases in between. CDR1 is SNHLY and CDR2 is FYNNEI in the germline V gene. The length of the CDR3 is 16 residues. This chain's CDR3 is CASSPRRGVFTDTQYF. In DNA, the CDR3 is TGTGCCAGCAGTCCCCGGAGAGGGGTATTCACAGATACGCAGTATTTT. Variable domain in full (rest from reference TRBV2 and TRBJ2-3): EPEVTQTPSHQVTQMGQEVILRCVPISNHLYFYWYRQILGQKVEFLVSFYNNEISEKSEIFDDQFSVERPDGSNFTLKIRSTKLEDSAMYFCASSPRRGVFTDTQYFGPGTRLTVL.

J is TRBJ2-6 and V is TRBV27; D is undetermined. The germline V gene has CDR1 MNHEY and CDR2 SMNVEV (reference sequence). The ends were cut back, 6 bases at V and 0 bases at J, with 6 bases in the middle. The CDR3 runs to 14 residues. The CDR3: CASRYSSGANVLTF. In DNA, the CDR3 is TGTGCCAGCAGATATAGCTCTGGGGCCAACGTCCTGACTTTC. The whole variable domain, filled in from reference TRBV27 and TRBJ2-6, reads EAQVTQNPRYLITVTGKKLTVTCSQNMNHEYMSWYRQDPGLGLRQIYYSMNVEVTDKGDVPEGYKVSRKEKRNFPLILESPSPNQTSLYFCASRYSSGANVLTFGAGSRLTVL.

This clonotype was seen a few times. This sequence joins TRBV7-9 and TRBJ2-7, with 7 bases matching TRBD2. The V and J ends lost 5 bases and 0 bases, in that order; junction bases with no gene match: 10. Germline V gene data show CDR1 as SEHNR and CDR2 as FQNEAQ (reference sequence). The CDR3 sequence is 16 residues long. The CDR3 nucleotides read TGTGCCAGCAGCCAGACCTTCGGGACTAACTCCTACGAGCAGTACTTC. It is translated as CASSQTFGTNSYEQYF.